What follows are 10 T cell receptor beta chains derived from one specimen sequenced in a study of OX40 agonist ivuxolimab in advanced cancers. The repertoire was sequenced with immunoSEQ multiplex PCR; TCRdb's copy has only in-frame clones and lacks some. The table includes about 61,000 clones, 80% to 95% detected once. The specimen was CD4+ or CD8+ T cells sorted from blood, collected in a trial of the OX40 agonist ivuxolimab. The receptors stem from an adult with an advanced solid tumor such as melanoma, head and neck, liver or kidney cancer.

This chain links TRBV4-1 with TRBJ1-2, with D possibly being TRBD1 (5 bases). The CDR3 extends over 16 amino acids. V dropped 1 base and J dropped 4 bases, with 16 bases sitting between them. The germline gives CDR1 MGHRA, CDR2 YSYEKL. The CDR3 nucleotides are TGCGCCAGCAGCCAAGCTCCCCTAGGGGCCCCCTATGGCTACACCTTC. Protein sequence: CASSQAPLGAPYGYTF.

The chain carries TRBV30 and TRBJ2-5, with a weak D call TRBD2 (5 bases). Germline V CDR1 and CDR2: GTSNPN, SVGIG (reference sequence). The CDR3 contains 15 residues. Trimming pared 2 bases from V and 5 bases from J, leaving 18 bases between. The CDR3 coding sequence is TGTGCCTGGAGTACCTCTGCGGCTCGAGGGGAGACCCAGTACTTC. Its translation is CAWSTSAARGETQYF.

The V call is TRBV27, the J call TRBJ1-5; D is ambiguous. The CDR3 totals 13 residues. V was shortened by 8 bases and J by 6 bases, with 14 bases between the two germline ends. CDR1 is MNHEY, CDR2 SMNVEV, per germline (reference sequence). The CDR3 sequence: CASGHTHPQPQHF. In DNA form, the CDR3 reads TGTGCCAGCGGCCACACCCATCCTCAGCCCCAGCATTTT.

This clone was observed a few times. V gene TRBV6-1 combines with J gene TRBJ1-3; the D gene is possibly TRBD1 (5 bases). V was cut by 2 bases and J by 6 bases, with 14 bases left in between. This CDR3 contains 15 residues. In germline, CDR1 is MNHNS, CDR2 SASEGT. CDR3 residues: CASSELSGRKNTIYF. CDR3 coding DNA: TGTGCCAGCAGTGAACTGTCAGGGCGTAAAAACACCATATATTTT.

The chain carries TRBV6-1 and TRBJ2-3, with TRBD2 matching 7 bases. Germline V lookup: CDR1 MNHNS, CDR2 SASEGT. This CDR3 has 18 residues. Losses at the gene ends were 6 bases for V and 0 bases for J; bases not matched to a gene: 15. The CDR3: CASSEWGGVSTSTDTQYF. The CDR3 nucleotides are TGTGCCAGCAGCGAATGGGGGGGGGTTTCGACTAGCACAGATACGCAGTATTTT.

This clone was seen once. The chain recombines TRBV2 with TRBJ2-7; unclear D gene. Germline V lookup: CDR1 SNHLY, CDR2 FYNNEI. The V end lost 3 bases, the J end lost 2 bases, and 2 bases lay between the germline ends. This CDR3 comprises 11 residues. In DNA form, the CDR3 reads TGTGCCAGCAGTGATGCCTACGAGCAGTACGTC. This encodes CASSDAYEQYV.

V and J are TRBV30 and TRBJ1-2, with D maybe TRBD1 (5 bases). Trimming removed 2 bases at V and 4 bases at J, with 14 bases between. This CDR3 has 14 residues. The germline CDR1 and CDR2 sequences are GTSNPN and SVGIG (reference sequence). In DNA, the CDR3 is TGTGCCTGGAGTATGGCAGGGTTGACCTATGGCTACACCTTC. Residues: CAWSMAGLTYGYTF.

The chain couples TRBV4-2 to TRBJ2-7; 7 bases line up with TRBD1. V shed 1 base and J 1 base; nucleotides not matched to a gene: 4. The CDR3 is 15 residues long. Germline lookup yields CDR1 LGHNA and CDR2 YNFKEQ. The CDR3 DNA reads TGTGCCAGCAGCCAAGGTTCACAGGGGTCCTACGAGCAGTACGTC. This sequence encodes CASSQGSQGSYEQYV.

The V and J genes are TRBV28 and TRBJ2-5, with D perhaps TRBD1 (5 bases). Deletions cut 6 bases from V and 2 bases from J, with 7 bases between. Per the germline V gene, CDR1 is MDHEN and CDR2 is SYDVKM. The CDR3 contains 12 residues. CDR3: CASRDIQETQYF. CDR3 in DNA: TGTGCCAGCAGGGACATTCAAGAGACCCAGTACTTC.

For this clone: Other DNA sequences in this specimen translate into the identical CDR3. This rearrangement joins TRBV4-2 to TRBJ2-3; D remains unclear. Germline CDR1 is LGHNA and CDR2 is YNFKEQ. Trimming removed 3 bases at V and 9 bases at J, with 13 bases between. This CDR3 contains 13 residues. Here the CDR3 reads CASSHHRLDTQYF. CDR3 nucleotide sequence: TGTGCCAGCAGCCACCACAGATTGGACACGCAGTATTTT.